Sequencing of this T cell receptor (beta chain) was carried out in a study of blood T cell repertoires in COVID-19. Across the study: Whether acute or convalescent, the COVID-19 samples came from the United States, Italy and Spain. T cells, B-cell-depleted T cells, or PBMCs provided the cDNA or gDNA that served as material.

This CDR3 contains 12 residues. Per germline, CDR1 LNHDA and CDR2 SQIVND (reference sequence). V gave up 5 bases and J gave up 6 bases, with 7 bases separating them. Assay: immunoSEQ multiplex PCR; the TCRdb copy retains only in-frame clones and omits some. Seen here are fewer than 65,000 clones, 80% to 90% observed once, and the top ten hold 1% to 1.5%. V is TRBV19 and J is TRBJ2-2; D unresolved. The sequenced sample was peripheral blood. The source is a woman older than 75 with acute or convalescent COVID-19. CDR3 region: CASSFLAGELFF. The CDR3 region has the DNA TGTGCCAGTAGTTTCCTAGCCGGGGAGCTGTTTTTT.